The 15 T cell receptor beta chains below come from one sample, sequenced in a study of blood T cell repertoires in COVID-19. Sequencing was performed with immunoSEQ multiplex PCR; in TCRdb, only in-frame clones are kept and a portion is missing. The sample lists 250,000 or so clones, about nine tenths occurring once. Sequencing was performed on peripheral blood. These receptors all stem from a woman aged 25 to 39 with active or convalescent COVID-19.

The chain links TRBV28 to TRBJ2-5, with D uncertain. Germline-derived CDR1 and CDR2 are MDHEN and SYDVKM. With 4 bases removed from V and 2 bases from J, the gap between germline ends came to 5 bases. The CDR3 totals 12 residues. In DNA form, the CDR3 reads TGTGCCAGCAGTTCTATTCAAGAGACCCAGTACTTC. Its translation: CASSSIQETQYF.

V gene TRBV10-1 combines with J gene TRBJ2-3, with D perhaps TRBD2 (5 bases). Germline V lookup: CDR1 WNHNN, CDR2 SYGVQD (reference sequence). CDR3 size: 15 residues. The V end was cut by 3 bases, the J end by 5 bases, with 15 bases between. The CDR3 loop is CASSDLLRDQDTQYF. DNA for the CDR3: TGCGCCAGCAGTGACCTACTACGGGATCAAGATACGCAGTATTTT.

This clone was seen once. The CDR3 region has the DNA TGTGCCAGCAGCCCCGGGACAGGGACTAATGAAAAACTGTTTTTT. The encoded protein is CASSPGTGTNEKLFF. The chain employs TRBV7-9 and TRBJ1-4, with 9 bases that match TRBD1. CDR1 is SEHNR and CDR2 is FQNEAQ in the germline V gene (reference sequence). With V trimmed by 5 bases and J by 2 bases, 3 bases remained unmatched. The CDR3 contains 15 residues.

The rearrangement joins TRBV5-5 to TRBJ1-1, with 9 nucleotides matching TRBD1. Germline V gene sequence: CDR1 SGHKS, CDR2 YYEKEE (reference sequence). The CDR3 runs 16 residues. V shed 4 bases, J shed 3 bases, and the junction held 10 bases outside the gene matches. The CDR3 spells CASSVDRGYVDTEAFF. DNA for the CDR3: TGTGCCAGCAGCGTCGACAGGGGGTATGTGGACACTGAAGCTTTCTTT.

The V call is TRBV7-9, the J call TRBJ2-3; TRBD2 aligns across 8 bases. Unmatched junction bases numbered 6, after V lost 4 bases and J lost 3 bases. This CDR3 comprises 15 residues. The germline gives CDR1 SEHNR, CDR2 FQNEAQ (reference sequence). The chain's CDR3 is CASSSGLGRTDTQYF. Here the CDR3 DNA reads TGTGCCAGCAGCTCGGGACTAGGAAGGACAGATACGCAGTATTTT.

This rearrangement joins TRBV27 to TRBJ2-1, with 13 nucleotides matching TRBD2. Germline-derived CDR1 and CDR2 are MNHEY and SMNVEV (reference sequence). Germline trimming cut 4 bases from V and 7 bases from J; bases unmatched to any gene: 4. The CDR3 contains 15 residues. The CDR3 DNA reads as TGTGCCAGCAGTTCTGGGACTAGCGGGAAGAATGAGCAGTTCTTC. Its translation is CASSSGTSGKNEQFF.

As to this clone: Its ends do not fully match the called genes, so a read error is possible. This chain links TRBV19 with TRBJ1-6, with 10 bases matching TRBD1. The CDR3 runs to 15 residues. Germline-derived CDR1 and CDR2 are LNHDA and SQIVND (reference sequence). The chain's CDR3 is CASSLDRGRNSPLHF. For the CDR3, the DNA is TGTGCCAGTAGTCTAGACAGGGGGCGAAATTCACCCCTCCACTTT. Complete variable domain (other parts from reference TRBV19 and TRBJ1-6): DGGITQSPKYLFRKEGQNVTLSCEQNLNHDAMYWYRQDPGQGLRLIYYSQIVNDFQKGDIAEGYSVSREKKESFPLTVTSAQKNPTAFYLCASSLDRGRNSPLHFGNGTRLTVT.

This chain joins TRBV28 and TRBJ1-1, with a possible D match to TRBD1 (6 bases). The ends were cut back, 7 bases at V and 7 bases at J, with 19 bases in the middle. From germline, CDR1 is MDHEN and CDR2 SYDVKM. The CDR3 length is 14 residues. The CDR3 DNA follows: TGTGCCAGCACCACCTACCCAAGGACAGATGAAGCTTTCTTT. It is translated as CASTTYPRTDEAFF.

The chain combines TRBV14 with TRBJ1-6, with a weak D call TRBD1 (6 bases). V gave up 3 bases and J gave up 4 bases, with 10 bases separating them. The CDR3 is 15 amino acids. CDR1 and CDR2 (germline): SGHDN, FVKESK. This CDR3 reads CASSQLQGYNSPLHF. The CDR3 nucleotides read TGTGCCAGCAGCCAGCTACAGGGTTATAATTCACCCCTCCACTTT.

The chain combines TRBV10-3 with TRBJ1-6; possibly TRBD1 for D (5 bases). Trimming took off 3 bases at V and 10 bases at J, with 13 bases between the two ends. Germline CDR1 is ENHRY and CDR2 is SYGVKD. CDR3 length equals 14 residues. CDR3 amino acids: CAISDDRAGSPLHF. The CDR3 nucleotides are TGTGCCATCAGTGACGACAGAGCCGGCTCACCCCTCCACTTT.

The chain joins TRBV7-2 to TRBJ2-5; D is unclear. Germline assignment: CDR1 SGHTA and CDR2 FQGNSA. The CDR3 spans 13 residues. Trimming removed 2 bases from V and 0 bases from J, with 4 bases in between. The CDR3 loop is CASSLRYQETQYF. CDR3 in DNA: TGTGCCAGCAGCTTACGGTACCAAGAGACCCAGTACTTC.

The chain combines TRBV4-3 with TRBJ2-7; TRBD2 matches 11 bases. The CDR3 has 17 residues. Germline CDR1 is LGHNA and CDR2 is YSLEER. Trimming cost V 0 bases and J 0 bases; bases outside gene matches: 4. The CDR3 DNA reads TGCGCCAGCAGCCAAGACCGTAGCGGGGGGGGCTCCTACGAGCAGTACTTC. It encodes CASSQDRSGGGSYEQYF.

The V call is TRBV5-6, the J call TRBJ2-5, with 8 bases lining up with TRBD1. This CDR3 is built from 14 residues. The junction had 15 bases not matched to a gene; V was cut back by 4 bases and J by 13 bases. Looked up from germline, CDR1 is SGHDT and CDR2 is YYEEEE. CDR3: CASSRTGFELSSYF. Here the CDR3 DNA reads TGTGCCAGCAGCCGGACAGGGTTCGAACTCTCTTCGTACTTC. The full variable domain, with the rest looked up from reference TRBV5-6 and TRBJ2-5, is DAGVTQSPTHLIKTRGQQVTLRCSPKSGHDTVSWYQQALGQGPQFIFQYYEEEERQRGNFPDRFSGHQFPNYSSELNVNALLLGDSALYLCASSRTGFELSSYFGPGTRLLVL.

The chain carries TRBV6-2 or TRBV6-3 and TRBJ2-5; 9 bases agree with TRBD2. V was clipped by 2 bases and J by 5 bases; unmatched bases: 6. The CDR3 sequence is 15 residues long. Germline V gene sequence: CDR1 MNHEY, CDR2 SVGEGT. Here the CDR3 DNA reads TGTGCCAGCAGTTACGGCGGGGGGGCCTGGGAGACCCAGTACTTC. Translated, it gives CASSYGGGAWETQYF.

This chain joins TRBV7-9 and TRBJ2-3; the match to TRBD1 covers 11 bases. J was trimmed by 4 bases and V by 0 bases; bases with no gene match: 6. CDR1 SEHNR and CDR2 FQNEAQ come from the germline V gene (reference sequence). The length of the CDR3 is 17 residues. CDR3 in DNA: TGTGCCAGCAGCTTAGCCCCGGGACAGGGGGTCGCAGATACGCAGTATTTT. Amino acid sequence: CASSLAPGQGVADTQYF.